A selection of T cell receptor beta chains follows, all from one sample in a study of cytomegalovirus exposure and HLA in healthy donors. The protocol was immunoSEQ multiplex PCR, while the TCRdb copy is restricted to in-frame clones and leaves out a portion. Here the sample spans 150,000 or so clones, 74% being singletons. Sequencing input: PBMCs. The source is a man between 18 and 35 years old in good health and CMV-seropositive. The CDR3 runs from the conserved cysteine through the conserved F or W. D genes are given only for firm matches. Size is omitted from some rows. Given values are once, few, many or a class for expanded clones.

clone size	V gene	D gene	J gene	CDR3 protein	CDR3 DNA
once	TRBV6-5	.	TRBJ1-5	CASSLVQTTNQPQHF	TGTGCCAGCAGTTTGGTACAGACAACGAATCAGCCCCAGCATTTT
once	TRBV2	TRBD2	TRBJ2-7	CASSRSFTSGGRDYEQYF	TGTGCCAGCAGCCGAAGCTTCACTAGCGGGGGGCGAGACTACGAGCAGTACTTC
few	TRBV7-2	.	TRBJ2-3	CASSPSTDTQYF	TGTGCCAGCAGCCCGTCCACAGATACGCAGTATTTT
.	TRBV2	TRBD1	TRBJ1-3	CATRQGSSGNTIYF	TGTGCCACCCGACAGGGAAGCTCTGGAAACACCATATATTTT
.	TRBV28	TRBD1	TRBJ1-2	CAIGLLVTGNGYTF	TGTGCCATCGGGTTACTCGTGACAGGGAACGGCTACACCTTC
.	TRBV20-1	.	TRBJ2-5	CSAAKETQYF	TGCAGTGCTGCGAAAGAGACCCAGTACTTC
.	TRBV5-4	.	TRBJ2-7	CASSLDAGGWQYF	TGTGCCAGCAGCCTGGACGCCGGGGGATGGCAGTACTTC
.	TRBV9	TRBD1	TRBJ1-2	CASSVFAGTGVDGYTF	TGTGCCAGCAGCGTATTTGCCGGGACAGGTGTGGATGGCTACACCTTC
.	TRBV5-1	TRBD2	TRBJ2-1	CASRSGGGTYNEQFF	TGCGCCAGCAGGAGCGGGGGGGGGACCTACAATGAGCAGTTCTTC
.	TRBV28	TRBD2	TRBJ2-1	CASSHNRLAGVFNEQFF	TGTGCCAGCAGCCATAACAGACTAGCGGGGGTTTTCAATGAGCAGTTCTTC
.	TRBV27	.	TRBJ2-7	CASSAHRAPYEQYF	TGTGCCAGCAGTGCCCACAGGGCCCCTTACGAGCAGTACTTC
.	TRBV9	.	TRBJ1-6	CASSVRGNNSPLHF	TGTGCCAGCAGCGTCAGAGGGAATAATTCACCCCTCCACTTT
.	TRBV7-2	.	TRBJ1-1	CASSPDSMNTEAFF	TGTGCCAGCAGCCCGGACAGTATGAACACTGAAGCTTTCTTT
.	TRBV6-4	TRBD1	TRBJ1-1	CASSDSTGVNTEAFF	TGTGCCAGCAGTGACTCGACAGGGGTGAACACTGAAGCTTTCTTT
.	TRBV2	TRBD1	TRBJ2-2	CASYGTGYTGELFF	TGTGCCAGCTACGGGACAGGCTACACCGGGGAGCTGTTTTTT
.	TRBV7-9	.	TRBJ2-5	CASSQDSQETQYF	TGTGCCAGCAGCCAAGACAGTCAAGAGACCCAGTACTTC
few	TRBV4-2	.	TRBJ2-1	CASSQGGNYNEQFF	TGTGCCAGCAGCCAAGGAGGCAATTACAATGAGCAGTTCTTC
.	TRBV6-1	TRBD1	TRBJ1-1	CASSPQGAGEAFF	TGTGCCAGCAGTCCACAGGGGGCTGGTGAAGCTTTCTTT
.	TRBV5-4	.	TRBJ2-2	CASETPNRELFF	TGTGCCAGCGAGACTCCCAACCGGGAGCTGTTTTTT
.	TRBV9	TRBD1	TRBJ1-3	CASSAGQAGNTIYF	TGTGCCAGCAGCGCGGGACAGGCAGGAAACACCATATATTTT
.	TRBV9	TRBD1	TRBJ1-2	CASSVAGQNNYGYTF	TGTGCCAGCAGCGTAGCGGGACAGAATAACTATGGCTACACCTTC
.	TRBV27	TRBD2	TRBJ2-2	CASSPLAGVGGELFF	TGTGCCAGCAGTCCCCTAGCGGGGGTGGGCGGGGAGCTGTTTTTT
.	TRBV6-5	TRBD1	TRBJ2-1	CASSYKGQFYNEQFF	TGTGCCAGCAGTTACAAGGGACAGTTTTACAATGAGCAGTTCTTC
.	TRBV28	TRBD1	TRBJ1-2	CASSLQLGQPNYGYTF	TGTGCCAGCAGTTTGCAGTTGGGACAGCCAAACTATGGCTACACCTTC
once	TRBV7-8	TRBD1	TRBJ2-1	CASSRTGTGTTYNEQFF	TGTGCCAGCAGCCGTACCGGGACAGGGACGACCTACAATGAGCAGTTCTTC
.	TRBV6-6	.	TRBJ2-2	CASAAGVSTGELFF	TGTGCCAGTGCGGCAGGGGTTAGCACCGGGGAGCTGTTTTTT
few	TRBV19	TRBD1	TRBJ1-1	CASSPRTGKGTEAFF	TGTGCCAGTAGTCCCCGGACAGGGAAAGGCACTGAAGCTTTCTTT
.	TRBV30	.	TRBJ1-3	CAWSSAGNTIYF	TGTGCCTGGAGTAGCGCTGGAAACACCATATATTTT
.	TRBV4-3	TRBD2	TRBJ2-3	CASSQDWGGVADTQYF	TGCGCCAGCAGCCAAGATTGGGGGGGAGTGGCAGATACGCAGTATTTT
.	TRBV19	.	TRBJ1-2	CASKNPGRNYGYTF	TGTGCCAGCAAGAACCCGGGAAGAAACTATGGCTACACCTTC
.	TRBV5-1	.	TRBJ2-6	CASSVRSINSGANVLTF	TGCGCCAGCAGCGTGAGATCTATTAACTCTGGGGCCAACGTCCTGACTTTC
.	TRBV28	.	TRBJ2-7	CASSSRSGSSPYEQYF	TGTGCCAGCAGTTCCCGGAGCGGCTCTAGTCCCTACGAGCAGTACTTC
.	TRBV4-3	.	TRBJ1-1	CASSQDELLGQEAFF	TGCGCCAGCAGCCAAGACGAACTCCTAGGACAGGAAGCTTTCTTT
once	TRBV4-1	.	TRBJ1-1	CASSLGGVEAFF	TGCGCCAGCAGCCTGGGGGGTGTTGAAGCTTTCTTT
.	TRBV4-1	TRBD1	TRBJ2-1	CASRDTPGQVQFF	TGCGCCAGCAGAGACACTCCGGGACAGGTGCAGTTCTTC
.	TRBV4-2	.	TRBJ1-1	CASSRREGVNTEAFF	TGTGCCAGCAGCCGCCGGGAGGGCGTGAACACTGAAGCTTTCTTT
.	TRBV27	.	TRBJ1-6	CASSLAGRSYNSPLHF	TGTGCCAGCAGTTTGGCAGGGAGGTCCTATAATTCACCCCTCCACTTT
.	TRBV9	.	TRBJ1-3	CASSAGGQGGNTIYF	TGTGCCAGCAGCGCGGGGGGGCAGGGAGGAAACACCATATATTTT
.	TRBV7-8	TRBD1	TRBJ1-1	CASSLDRGGEAFF	TGTGCCAGCAGCTTAGACAGGGGCGGTGAAGCTTTCTTT
.	TRBV4-1	TRBD2	TRBJ2-3	CASRTSGGSTDTQYF	TGCGCCAGCCGCACTAGCGGAGGGAGCACAGATACGCAGTATTTT
.	TRBV27	TRBD1	TRBJ1-1	CASGSRQGRGTEAFF	TGTGCCAGCGGATCTCGACAGGGGCGAGGCACTGAAGCTTTCTTT
.	TRBV27	.	TRBJ2-7	CASRRRLTAYEQYF	TGTGCCAGCAGAAGACGGCTAACAGCCTACGAGCAGTACTTC
.	TRBV11-2	TRBD1	TRBJ2-7	CASLGTETYEQYF	TGTGCCAGCCTGGGGACAGAGACCTACGAGCAGTACTTC
.	TRBV7-9	TRBD1	TRBJ1-1	CASSARGQLNTEAFF	TGTGCCAGCAGCGCCAGGGGACAGTTGAACACTGAAGCTTTCTTT